This T cell receptor (beta chain) was identified in a study of B cell selection in AIRE deficiency. Here immunoSEQ multiplex PCR was the method, and the copy in TCRdb shows in-frame clones only, minus some. The sample contains about 24,000 clones, approximately 96% of which appear only once. Germline CDR1 MNHNS, CDR2 SASEGT. The CDR3 runs 13 residues. V gave up 1 base and J gave up 4 bases, with 4 bases separating them. Sorting defined conventional CD4 T cells as CD4+CD127+. This TCR derives from a human donor in good health. The V call is TRBV6-1, the J call TRBJ2-2; D is undetermined. The sample comprised CD4+CD127+ conventional T cells sorted from PBMCs. CDR3 in amino acids: CASSEGSTGELFF. Written as DNA, the CDR3 is TGTGCCAGCAGTGAAGGTTCCACCGGGGAGCTGTTTTTT.